These T cell receptor beta chains were read from a single sample in a study of control samples from healthy donors and cancer patients. The table came from immunoSEQ multiplex PCR; TCRdb's copy has only in-frame clones and leaves some out. This sample carries more than 100,000 clones, around 93% of them seen once, and the ten largest clones take 8.5% to 10%. Source material: blood. These receptors came from a man between 18 and 35 years old in good health. Each CDR3 is given with its conserved first and last residue. A D gene is named only where the DNA matches it firmly. Part of the rows lack a size; the others show once, few, many or a class for expanded clones.

>NA|TRBV5-1|TRBD1|16|TRBJ1-5
CASSLVGGLSNQPQHF
TGCGCCAGCAGCTTGGTAGGGGGCCTTAGCAATCAGCCCCAGCATTTT
>NA|TRBV6-5|NA|14|TRBJ1-3
CASSQVFSGNTIYF
TGTGCCAGCAGTCAGGTTTTCTCTGGAAACACCATATATTTT
>NA|TRBV27|NA|13|TRBJ2-2
CASSGWNTGELFF
TGTGCCAGCTCGGGCTGGAACACCGGGGAGCTGTTTTTT
>NA|TRBV30|NA|11|TRBJ2-1
CAWSVANEQFF
TGTGCCTGGAGTGTCGCCAATGAGCAGTTCTTC
>once|TRBV30|NA|13|TRBJ2-5
CAWSVNSWETQYF
TGTGCCTGGAGTGTAAACTCTTGGGAGACCCAGTACTTC
>NA|TRBV9|TRBD2|16|TRBJ2-1
CASSVGLAASYNEQFF
TGTGCCAGCAGCGTAGGGCTAGCGGCTAGCTACAATGAGCAGTTCTTC
>once|TRBV2|TRBD1|15|TRBJ2-2
CASSRTGGRTGELFF
TGTGCCAGCAGTAGGACAGGGGGCCGAACCGGGGAGCTGTTTTTT
>NA|TRBV5-1|TRBD1|14|TRBJ1-1
CASSSGTGVTEAFF
TGCGCCAGCAGCTCCGGGACAGGGGTTACTGAAGCTTTCTTT
>NA|TRBV19|NA|10|TRBJ2-3
CATYTDTQYF
TGTGCCACCTACACAGATACGCAGTATTTT
>NA|TRBV10-3|NA|14|TRBJ1-6
CAISEMRANSPLHF
TGTGCCATCAGTGAAATGAGGGCGAATTCACCCCTCCACTTT
>NA|TRBV21-1|NA|13|TRBJ2-7
CASVETGDYEQYF
TGTGCCAGCGTAGAGACAGGGGACTACGAGCAGTACTTC
>NA|TRBV18|NA|13|TRBJ2-7
CASSPSNGDEQYF
TGTGCCAGCTCACCAAGTAATGGGGACGAGCAGTACTTC
>NA|TRBV23-1|NA|16|TRBJ1-5
CASSQSAGRWSQPQHF
TGCGCCAGCAGTCAATCTGCCGGTCGTTGGAGTCAGCCCCAGCATTTT
>NA|TRBV7-7|NA|13|TRBJ2-5
CASSRDRQETQYF
TGTGCCAGCAGCAGAGACAGGCAAGAGACCCAGTACTTC
>NA|TRBV4-1|TRBD2|16|TRBJ2-4
CASSHGRERGRHIQYF
TGCGCCAGCAGCCACGGGAGGGAGCGCGGGAGGCACATTCAGTACTTC
>NA|TRBV2|NA|14|TRBJ1-6
CATWRGVQNSPLHF
TGTGCCACCTGGAGGGGGGTTCAAAATTCACCCCTCCACTTT
>NA|TRBV27|TRBD1|14|TRBJ1-1
CASAPRTGRTEAFF
TGTGCCAGCGCCCCACGGACAGGGCGGACTGAAGCTTTCTTT
>NA|TRBV6-6|NA|13|TRBJ1-2
CASSYEGSSSYTF
TGTGCCAGCAGTTACGAGGGGTCGAGTAGCTACACCTTC
>NA|TRBV27|NA|16|TRBJ2-5
CASRTGGLRREETQYF
TGTGCCAGCAGGACCGGGGGCCTCAGGAGAGAAGAGACCCAGTACTTC
>NA|TRBV5-1|NA|15|TRBJ1-3
CASSRDPSSGNTIYF
TGCGCCAGCAGTAGGGACCCAAGCTCTGGAAACACCATATATTTT
>NA|TRBV7-9|TRBD1|15|TRBJ2-3
CAGEFGQGNTDTQYF
TGTGCCGGTGAATTCGGACAGGGTAACACAGATACGCAGTATTTT
>NA|TRBV30|NA|13|TRBJ1-5
CAWSVLGASAQHF
TGTGCCTGGAGTGTACTAGGGGCGTCGGCCCAGCATTTT
>NA|TRBV7-9|TRBD1|13|TRBJ1-1
CASRDRGRTEAFF
TGTGCCAGCAGGGACAGGGGAAGGACTGAAGCTTTCTTT
>NA|TRBV4-1|NA|15|TRBJ1-2
CASSQDNRGGYGYTF
TGCGCCAGCAGCCAAGATAATAGAGGGGGGTATGGCTACACCTTC
>NA|TRBV9|NA|13|TRBJ1-5
CASSVGAGQPQHF
TGTGCCAGCAGCGTAGGTGCAGGACAGCCCCAGCATTTT
>NA|TRBV29-1|TRBD1|23|TRBJ1-3
CSVEDQGIGQGTDPSAPGNTIYF
TGCAGCGTTGAAGATCAAGGGATAGGGCAGGGGACAGACCCCAGCGCACCTGGAAACACCATATATTTT
>NA|TRBV5-6|NA|15|TRBJ2-1
CASSWGEYSYNEQFF
TGTGCCAGCAGCTGGGGGGAATACTCCTACAATGAGCAGTTCTTC
>NA|TRBV7-2|NA|13|TRBJ1-1
CASSLGWNTEAFF
TGTGCCAGCAGCTTAGGATGGAACACTGAAGCTTTCTTT
>NA|TRBV5-6|NA|13|TRBJ1-1
CASSLEGSSEAFF
TGTGCCAGCAGCTTGGAAGGCTCCTCAGAAGCTTTCTTT
>NA|TRBV11-2|NA|15|TRBJ1-6
CASSLGGFYNSPLHF
TGTGCCAGCAGCTTAGGGGGGTTCTATAATTCACCCCTCCACTTT
>NA|TRBV2|TRBD1|15|TRBJ1-2
CASREAGTADYGYTF
TGTGCCAGCAGGGAAGCCGGGACAGCGGACTATGGCTACACCTTC